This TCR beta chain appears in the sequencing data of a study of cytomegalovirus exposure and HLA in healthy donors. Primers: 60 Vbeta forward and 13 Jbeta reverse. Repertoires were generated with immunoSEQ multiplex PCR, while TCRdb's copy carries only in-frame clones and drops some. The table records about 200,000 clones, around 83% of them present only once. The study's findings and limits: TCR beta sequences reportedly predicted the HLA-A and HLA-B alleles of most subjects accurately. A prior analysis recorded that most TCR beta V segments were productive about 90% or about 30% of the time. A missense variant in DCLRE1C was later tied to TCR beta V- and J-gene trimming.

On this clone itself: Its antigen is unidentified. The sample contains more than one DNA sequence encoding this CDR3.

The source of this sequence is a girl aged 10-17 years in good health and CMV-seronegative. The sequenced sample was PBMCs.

CDR3 in DNA: TGTGCCAGCAGTTTAAGACAGAACACTGAAGCTTTCTTT. Translated: CASSLRQNTEAFF. This rearrangement joins TRBV28 to TRBJ1-1, with unresolved D. The ends were cut back, 2 bases at V and 1 base at J, with 5 bases in the middle. Germline V lookup: CDR1 MDHEN, CDR2 SYDVKM. CDR3 length: 13 amino acids. The variable domain in full, completed from reference TRBV28 and TRBJ1-1, reads DVKVTQSSRYLVKRTGEKVFLECVQDMDHENMFWYRQDPGLGLRLIYFSYDVKMKEKGDIPEGYSVSREKKERFSLILESASTNQTSMYLCASSLRQNTEAFFGQGTRLTVV.